The following is a T cell receptor (beta chain) sequence with its context. The antigen is not known. TCR beta VDJ and CDR3 were profiled, and genomic DNA was the template. TCRdb re-analysed the reads in MiXCR, keeping a single row per CDR3 protein. The profile shows roughly 220,000 distinct CDR3 sequences, 65% of them singletons. The data belong to a study of CD8+CD57+ T cells in acquired aplastic anemia. At the level of the study: Average DNA yield from sorted CD4+ and CD8+ cells was around 3 ug.

Germline trimming cut 6 bases from V and 3 bases from J; bases unmatched to any gene: 7. This CDR3 comprises 14 residues. Looked up from germline, CDR1 is MGHRA and CDR2 is YSYEKL. Flow cytometry had shown expanded CD8+CD57+ cells in the patients chosen for sequencing. Study-wide findings and caveats: The study found no significant CD8+ Simpson's diversity difference between patients and controls. The study identified twenty-nine CD8+ CDR3 sequences shared by patients and controls.

Source material: sorted CD4+, CD8+, or CD8+CD57+ T cells (not recorded which) from PBMCs. The sequence came from a human donor with aplastic anemia. The rearrangement uses TRBV4-1 and TRBJ2-7, with TRBD1 matching 8 bases. CDR3 residues: CASRFGTGDYEQYF. The DNA for the CDR3 is TGCGCCAGCAGGTTTGGGACAGGAGACTACGAGCAGTACTTC.